One and the same sample provided the 32 T cell receptor beta chains below, sequenced in a study of OX40 agonist ivuxolimab in advanced cancers. The data were produced by immunoSEQ multiplex PCR, yet TCRdb's version contains in-frame clones alone and is incomplete. The sample carries 60,000 to 90,000 clones, roughly four fifths recorded once. Sequenced here: CD4+ or CD8+ T cells sorted from blood, sampled in a trial of the OX40 agonist ivuxolimab. Receptors were obtained from an adult with an advanced solid tumor such as melanoma, head and neck, liver or kidney cancer.

V and J are TRBV13 and TRBJ1-2, with D tentatively TRBD1 (6 bases). Germline V CDR1 and CDR2: PRHDT, FYEKMQ (reference sequence). The CDR3 is 14 residues long. V was trimmed by 5 bases and J by 2 bases, leaving 12 bases between them. The chain's CDR3 is CASSRQGLNYGYTF. CDR3 nucleotides: TGTGCCAGCAGCAGGCAGGGGCTGAACTATGGCTACACCTTC.

This clone has a single count. The genes are TRBV28 and TRBJ1-2, with D possibly being TRBD1 (6 bases). This CDR3 region has 13 residues. The germline V and J ends were trimmed by 5 bases and 4 bases, with 11 bases remaining between them. Germline CDR1 reads MDHEN; CDR2 reads SYDVKM. CDR3 sequence (DNA): TGTGCCAGCAGTAGACAGGAGGTCTATGGCTACACCTTC. It codes for CASSRQEVYGYTF.

This sequence joins TRBV27 and TRBJ2-1; D remains ambiguous. The CDR3 runs to 14 residues. CDR1 MNHEY and CDR2 SMNVEV come from the germline V gene (reference sequence). Trimming left V 6 bases short and J 3 bases short, with 12 bases between. CDR3 region: CASRADWVYNEQFF. The CDR3 DNA reads as TGTGCCAGCAGGGCTGACTGGGTCTACAATGAGCAGTTCTTC.

The chain links TRBV19 to TRBJ2-2; D is unresolved. Germline V lookup: CDR1 LNHDA, CDR2 SQIVND (reference sequence). This CDR3 region has 14 residues. The V and J ends lost 5 bases and 1 base respectively, with 8 bases between them. In DNA, the CDR3 is TGTGCCAGTAGTGCCAACAGGAACACCGGGGAGCTGTTTTTT. It yields the protein CASSANRNTGELFF.

This chain joins TRBV7-8 and TRBJ2-7; TRBD1 aligns across 11 bases. The CDR3 totals 16 residues. CDR1 SGHVS and CDR2 FQNEAQ come from the germline V gene. V lost 3 bases, J lost 0 bases, and 4 bases stayed unmatched. DNA of the CDR3: TGTGCCAGCAGCTTTTTCGGGACAGGGGGCTCCTACGAGCAGTACTTC. Encoded protein: CASSFFGTGGSYEQYF.

The chain recombines TRBV19 with TRBJ2-4; D perhaps matches TRBD1 (5 bases). CDR3 length: 16 amino acids. With 3 bases removed from V and 1 base from J, the gap between germline ends came to 13 bases. Germline-derived CDR1 and CDR2 are LNHDA and SQIVND (reference sequence). For the CDR3, the DNA is TGTGCCAGTAGTATCCCCCTACCAGGGGCCAAAAACATTCAGTACTTC. Its translation: CASSIPLPGAKNIQYF. The full variable domain, with the rest looked up from reference TRBV19 and TRBJ2-4, is DGGITQSPKYLFRKEGQNVTLSCEQNLNHDAMYWYRQDPGQGLRLIYYSQIVNDFQKGDIAEGYSVSREKKESFPLTVTSAQKNPTAFYLCASSIPLPGAKNIQYFGAGTRLSVL.

The rearrangement joins TRBV11-3 to TRBJ2-1; TRBD2 matches at 8 bases. V lost 1 base and J lost 7; bases outside the gene matches: 3. The CDR3 is made up of 14 amino acids. Germline CDR1 reads SGHNT; CDR2 reads YENEEA. CDR3 protein: CASSLGGRRNEQFF. The CDR3 DNA reads as TGTGCCAGCAGCTTAGGCGGGAGGAGGAATGAGCAGTTCTTC.

J is TRBJ1-1 and V is TRBV2; D not certain. This CDR3 spans 14 amino acids. V shed 2 bases and J shed 0 bases, with 7 bases lying between them. Germline loops: CDR1 SNHLY, CDR2 FYNNEI. The CDR3 protein is CASSERLLNTEAFF. For the CDR3, the DNA is TGTGCCAGCAGTGAACGTCTGCTGAACACTGAAGCTTTCTTT.

The V call is TRBV29-1, the J call TRBJ2-1; TRBD2 agrees at 9 bases. From germline, CDR1 is SQVTM and CDR2 ANQGSEA. This CDR3 has 17 residues. V lost 6 bases, J lost 7 bases, and 19 bases stayed unmatched. CDR3 in amino acids: CSVTGGSGSVGRNEQFF. CDR3 DNA sequence: TGCAGCGTCACCGGGGGTAGCGGGAGTGTAGGGAGAAATGAGCAGTTCTTC.

The chain is built from TRBV7-9 and TRBJ2-5; tentatively, D is TRBD2 (7 bases). Deletions cut 1 base from V and 4 bases from J, with 10 bases between. The CDR3 has 14 residues. CDR1 SEHNR and CDR2 FQNEAQ come from the germline V gene (reference sequence). This CDR3 reads CASSLGGGTETQYF. DNA for the CDR3: TGTGCCAGCAGCTTAGGGGGGGGCACAGAGACCCAGTACTTC.

The V gene is TRBV28, the J gene TRBJ1-2; TRBD1 agrees at 7 bases. This CDR3 has 18 amino acids. With V trimmed by 2 bases and J by 4 bases, 16 bases remained unmatched. Germline CDR1 reads MDHEN; CDR2 reads SYDVKM. The CDR3 DNA is TGTGCCAGCAGTTTAACCTATGCCAATCCAGGGGGGGTCTATGGCTACACCTTC. Protein sequence: CASSLTYANPGGVYGYTF.

CDR3 loop: CASSEPSIDIYF. The DNA of the CDR3 is TGCGCCAGCAGTGAGCCCTCCATTGACATATATTTT. The rearrangement joins TRBV10-1 to TRBJ1-3, with no clear D. V lost 2 bases and J lost 12, with 11 bases in between. The CDR3 consists of 12 residues. Germline CDR1 and CDR2: WNHNN and SYGVQD (reference sequence).

This clone was picked up one time. V and J are TRBV19 and TRBJ1-6, with D unresolved. The CDR3 loop spans 14 amino acids. Germline V gene lookup returns CDR1 LNHDA and CDR2 SQIVND (reference sequence). V was trimmed by 2 bases and J by 8 bases, leaving 10 bases between them. The CDR3 region has the DNA TGTGCCAGTAGTATACCCAGATCCGATTCACCCCTCCACTTT. It translates to CASSIPRSDSPLHF.

This chain connects TRBV4-2 to TRBJ2-2, with D perhaps matching TRBD2 (6 bases). Looked up from germline, CDR1 is LGHNA and CDR2 is YNFKEQ. This CDR3 region has 17 residues. V lost 1 base to trimming and J lost 3 bases, with 15 bases between them. CDR3 bases: TGTGCCAGCAGCCAAGTTAGAGGGCGGGATGACACCGGGGAGCTGTTTTTT. It translates to CASSQVRGRDDTGELFF.

The V and J genes are TRBV29-1 and TRBJ1-3; D gene unclear. This CDR3 has 13 residues. V was pared by 3 bases and J by 3 bases, with 9 bases between. Germline CDR1 SQVTM, CDR2 ANQGSEA. Here the CDR3 DNA reads TGCAGCGTTGAGAAGACATATGGAAACACCATATATTTT. It encodes CSVEKTYGNTIYF.

The chain has TRBV28 and TRBJ1-1; TRBD1 matches at 7 bases. The V and J ends lost 6 bases and 8 bases, in that order; junction bases with no gene match: 15. The CDR3 covers 15 residues. The germline gives CDR1 MDHEN, CDR2 SYDVKM. CDR3 amino acids: CASRRLGGARGEAFF. The DNA of the CDR3 is TGTGCCAGCAGAAGGTTAGGGGGCGCAAGGGGAGAAGCTTTCTTT.

This clone came up a few times. This chain connects TRBV18 to TRBJ2-7; maybe TRBD2 (5 bases). The V end was cut by 2 bases, the J end by 7 bases, with 18 bases between. The CDR3 sequence is 15 residues long. Germline V lookup: CDR1 KGHSH, CDR2 LQKENI. CDR3 region: CASSPTRARPGEQYV. The DNA of the CDR3 is TGTGCCAGCTCACCAACGAGGGCCAGACCCGGGGAGCAGTACGTC.

This clone was observed a single time. The V and J genes are TRBV7-2 and TRBJ2-1; TRBD1 matches 8 bases. Germline trimming cut 4 bases from V and 2 bases from J; bases unmatched to any gene: 4. The CDR3 length is 15 residues. CDR1 and CDR2 (germline): SGHTA, FQGNSA. CDR3 in DNA: TGTGCCAGCAGCTATGACAGGGGCCCCTACAATGAGCAGTTCTTC. The encoded protein is CASSYDRGPYNEQFF.

This chain uses TRBV5-6 with TRBJ2-1; D unclear. The CDR3 runs 14 residues. Trimming cost V 4 bases and J 7 bases, with 15 bases left between them. The germline V gene has CDR1 SGHDT and CDR2 YYEEEE. The CDR3 sequence: CASSLGADNNEQFF. As DNA, the CDR3 is TGTGCCAGCAGCCTGGGTGCGGATAATAATGAGCAGTTCTTC.

This chain links TRBV7-9 with TRBJ1-3; D is unresolved. V gave up 3 bases and J gave up 0 bases, with 15 bases separating them. The CDR3 is 17 residues long. Germline V gene lookup returns CDR1 SEHNR and CDR2 FQNEAQ (reference sequence). The CDR3 here is CASSLYQTKASGNTIYF. CDR3 sequence (DNA): TGTGCCAGCAGCTTGTATCAGACAAAAGCCTCTGGAAACACCATATATTTT.

The chain has TRBV11-3 and TRBJ1-1; D perhaps matches TRBD1 (5 bases). The CDR3 loop spans 13 amino acids. CDR1 is SGHNT, CDR2 YENEEA, per germline. V was clipped by 5 bases and J by 4 bases, with 11 bases between them. As DNA, the CDR3 is TGTGCCAGCAGCCTCAGGGCGGGCACTGAAGCTTTCTTT. Its translation: CASSLRAGTEAFF.

J is TRBJ1-4 and V is TRBV7-2; D is perhaps TRBD1 (6 bases). The germline V gene encodes CDR1 SGHTA and CDR2 FQGNSA. CDR3 length: 16 residues. The V end was cut by 5 bases, the J end by 2 bases, with 15 bases between. The CDR3, as DNA: TGTGCCAGCAGCCGACGGAACAGGGTGACTAATGAAAAACTGTTTTTT. It specifies CASSRRNRVTNEKLFF.

V gene TRBV6-5 combines with J gene TRBJ1-1; D ambiguous. V was pared by 7 bases and J by 2 bases, with 17 bases between. The CDR3 runs to 15 residues. Per germline, CDR1 MNHEY and CDR2 SVGAGI. The CDR3 coding sequence is TGTGCCAGCACCCGACCCCCGGGTTTCAACACTGAAGCTTTCTTT. Translated: CASTRPPGFNTEAFF.

This sequence joins TRBV9 and TRBJ1-1, with D tentatively TRBD1 (5 bases). The CDR3 runs to 15 residues. V was shortened by 3 bases and J by 5 bases, with 17 bases between the two germline ends. In germline, CDR1 is SGDLS, CDR2 YYNGEE. CDR3 region: CASSAPRGEGTEAFF. The CDR3 bases are TGTGCCAGCAGCGCCCCGCGGGGAGAGGGGACTGAAGCTTTCTTT.

The chain has TRBV28 and TRBJ1-3; D remains unclear. The CDR3 contains 15 residues. The germline V and J ends were trimmed by 6 bases and 0 bases, with 12 bases remaining between them. Per germline, CDR1 MDHEN and CDR2 SYDVKM. The CDR3 DNA is TGTGCCAGCAGCCCCCTGACACTCTCTGGAAACACCATATATTTT. It translates to CASSPLTLSGNTIYF.

This clone was recorded a few times. The chain joins TRBV5-4 to TRBJ2-1; D perhaps matches TRBD2 (5 bases). The CDR3 contains 15 residues. The germline V and J ends were trimmed by 4 bases and 4 bases, with 15 bases remaining between them. Germline V gene lookup returns CDR1 SGHNT and CDR2 YYREEE (reference sequence). DNA of the CDR3: TGTGCCAGCAGCCCCGGGGTCAACGAATACAATGAGCAGTTCTTC. Amino acid sequence: CASSPGVNEYNEQFF. The full variable domain, rest sourced from reference TRBV5-4 and TRBJ2-1, is ETGVTQSPTHLIKTRGQQVTLRCSSQSGHNTVSWYQQALGQGPQFIFQYYREEENGRGNFPPRFSGLQFPNYSSELNVNALELDDSALYLCASSPGVNEYNEQFFGPGTRLTVL.

The chain links TRBV19 to TRBJ2-3; tentatively, D is TRBD1 (5 bases). V lost 4 bases to trimming and J lost 3 bases, with 11 bases between them. Germline loops: CDR1 LNHDA, CDR2 SQIVND (reference sequence). The CDR3 length is 14 residues. The CDR3 sequence: CASSTTAGTDTQYF. The CDR3, as DNA: TGTGCCAGTAGTACCACGGCAGGGACAGATACGCAGTATTTT.

V usage is TRBV7-8 and J usage is TRBJ2-5; D may be TRBD1 or TRBD2 (5 bases each). The CDR3 is 14 residues long. The germline CDR1 and CDR2 sequences are SGHVS and FQNEAQ. V shed 4 bases and J shed 5 bases, with 14 bases lying between them. CDR3 coding DNA: TGTGCCAGCAGCTCGGGACCAAGAGGGGAGACCCAGTACTTC. Translated, it gives CASSSGPRGETQYF.

This sequence joins TRBV15 and TRBJ1-5; no definite D call. Germline CDR1 reads LNHNV; CDR2 reads YYDKDF (reference sequence). Trimming left V 2 bases short and J 0 bases short, with 8 bases between. CDR3 size: 15 residues. For the CDR3, the DNA is TGTGCCACCAGCAGACCAAGCCCTAGCAATCAGCCCCAGCATTTT. Translated: CATSRPSPSNQPQHF.

The chain uses TRBV28 and TRBJ1-2; TRBD1 might be the D (6 bases). Per germline, CDR1 MDHEN and CDR2 SYDVKM. The V gene lost 5 bases and the J gene lost 8 bases, with 24 bases spanning the gap. The CDR3 consists of 16 residues. CDR3 residues: CASSAAGQSRIGGYTF. Here the CDR3 DNA reads TGTGCCAGCAGTGCCGCGGGACAATCCAGAATTGGCGGCTACACCTTC.

The V gene is TRBV5-1, the J gene TRBJ2-3, with 9 bases aligning to TRBD1. V gave up 0 bases and J gave up 3 bases; unmatched junction bases: 5. The CDR3 consists of 16 residues. Germline V CDR1 and CDR2: SGHRS, YFSETQ. CDR3 in DNA: TGCGCCAGCAGCTTGGCCGTGACAGGGGGGACAGATACGCAGTATTTT. Its protein is CASSLAVTGGTDTQYF.

The gene calls are TRBV19 and TRBJ2-5, with a weak D call TRBD1 (7 bases). The CDR3 contains 14 residues. Between the trimmed V and J ends, which lost 5 bases and 1 base, there was a span of 11 bases. Looked up from germline, CDR1 is LNHDA and CDR2 is SQIVND (reference sequence). The chain's CDR3 is CASSPGDSQETQYF. CDR3 in DNA: TGTGCCAGTAGTCCGGGGGACAGCCAAGAGACCCAGTACTTC.